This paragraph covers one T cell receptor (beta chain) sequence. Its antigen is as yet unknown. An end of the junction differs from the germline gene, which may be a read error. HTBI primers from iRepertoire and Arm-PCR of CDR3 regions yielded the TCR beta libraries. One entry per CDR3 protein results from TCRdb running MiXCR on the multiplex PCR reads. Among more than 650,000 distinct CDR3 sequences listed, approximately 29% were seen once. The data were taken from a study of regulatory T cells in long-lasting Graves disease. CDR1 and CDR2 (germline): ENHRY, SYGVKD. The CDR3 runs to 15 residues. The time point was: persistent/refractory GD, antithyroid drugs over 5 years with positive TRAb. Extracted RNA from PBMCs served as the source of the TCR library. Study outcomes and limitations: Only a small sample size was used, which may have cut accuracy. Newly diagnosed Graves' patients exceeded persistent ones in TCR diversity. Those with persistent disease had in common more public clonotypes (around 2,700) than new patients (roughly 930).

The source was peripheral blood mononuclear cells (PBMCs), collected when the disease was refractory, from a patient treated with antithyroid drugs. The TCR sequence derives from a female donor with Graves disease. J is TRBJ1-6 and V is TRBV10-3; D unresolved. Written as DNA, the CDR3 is TGTGCCAGCAGTTACAACTTTGGGAGCGATTCACCCCTCCACTTT. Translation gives CASSYNFGSDSPLHF.